Sequencing of this TCR beta chain was carried out in a study of blood T cells in healthy people across ages. Study conclusions and caveats: Strong correlation was found linking TCR beta diversity to naive T cell percentage.

Combining a sample-barcoded 5' primer with a J-beta primer mix, a second PCR ran for roughly 7 to 11 cycles. Each of the cDNA molecules was tagged by a template-switch adaptor with 12 random nucleotides. TCRdb re-derived calls from the 5' RACE reads in MiXCR, one entry per CDR3 protein. The sample records about 1 million distinct CDR3 sequences, under 55% being singletons. CDR3 length: 14 residues. J was trimmed by 2 bases and V by 7 bases; bases with no gene match: 7. CDR1 and CDR2 from the germline V gene are MRHNA and SNTAGT. Points on this clonotype: What it binds is unknown.

The V call is TRBV6-4, the J call TRBJ2-7; 8 positions match TRBD1. The source is a woman aged 55-70 years in good health. Material for sequencing was blood. Written as DNA, the CDR3 is TGTGCCAGCATGCCGGGACAGGCGGCCTACGAGCAGTACTTC. It yields the protein CASMPGQAAYEQYF.